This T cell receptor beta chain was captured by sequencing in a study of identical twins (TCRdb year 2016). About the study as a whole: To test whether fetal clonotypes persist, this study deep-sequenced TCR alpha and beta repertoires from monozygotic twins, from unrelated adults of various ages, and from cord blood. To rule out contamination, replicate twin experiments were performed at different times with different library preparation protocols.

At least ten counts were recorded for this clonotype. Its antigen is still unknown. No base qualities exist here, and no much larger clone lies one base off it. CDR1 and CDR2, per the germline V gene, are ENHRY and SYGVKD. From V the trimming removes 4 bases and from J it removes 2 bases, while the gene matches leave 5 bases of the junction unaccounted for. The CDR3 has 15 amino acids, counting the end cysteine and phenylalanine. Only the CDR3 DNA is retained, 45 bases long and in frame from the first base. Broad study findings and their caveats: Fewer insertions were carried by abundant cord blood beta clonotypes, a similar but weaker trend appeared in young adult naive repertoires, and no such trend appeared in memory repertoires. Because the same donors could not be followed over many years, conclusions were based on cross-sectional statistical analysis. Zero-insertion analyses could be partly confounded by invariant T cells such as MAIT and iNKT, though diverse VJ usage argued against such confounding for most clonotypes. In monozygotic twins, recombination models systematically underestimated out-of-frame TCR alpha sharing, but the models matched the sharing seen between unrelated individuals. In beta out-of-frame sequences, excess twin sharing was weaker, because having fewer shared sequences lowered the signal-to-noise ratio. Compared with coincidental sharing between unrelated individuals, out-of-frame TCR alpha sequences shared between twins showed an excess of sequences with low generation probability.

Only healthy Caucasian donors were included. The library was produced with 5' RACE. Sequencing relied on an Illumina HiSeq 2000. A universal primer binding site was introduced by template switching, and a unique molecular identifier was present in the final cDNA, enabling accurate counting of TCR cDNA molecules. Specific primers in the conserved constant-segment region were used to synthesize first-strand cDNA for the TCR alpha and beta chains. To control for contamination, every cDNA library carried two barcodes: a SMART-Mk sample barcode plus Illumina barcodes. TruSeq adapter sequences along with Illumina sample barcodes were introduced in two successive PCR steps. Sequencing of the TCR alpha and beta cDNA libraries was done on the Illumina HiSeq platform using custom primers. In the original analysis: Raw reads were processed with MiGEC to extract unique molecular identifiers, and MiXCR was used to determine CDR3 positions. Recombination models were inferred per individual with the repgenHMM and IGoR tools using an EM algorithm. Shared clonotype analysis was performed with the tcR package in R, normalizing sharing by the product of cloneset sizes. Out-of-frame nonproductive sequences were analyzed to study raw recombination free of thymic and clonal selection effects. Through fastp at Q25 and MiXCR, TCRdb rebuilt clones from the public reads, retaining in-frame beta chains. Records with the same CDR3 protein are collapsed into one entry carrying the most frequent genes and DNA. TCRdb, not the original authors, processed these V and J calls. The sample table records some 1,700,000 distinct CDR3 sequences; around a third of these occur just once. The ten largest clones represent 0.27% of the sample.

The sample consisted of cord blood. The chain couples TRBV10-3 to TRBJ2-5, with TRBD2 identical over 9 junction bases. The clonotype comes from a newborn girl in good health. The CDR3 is CAISGMLAGQETQYF. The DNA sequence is TGTGCCATCAGTGGTATGCTAGCGGGACAAGAGACCCAGTACTTC.